This entry concerns a single TCR beta chain. This clone was recorded only once. Its antigen target is currently unknown. No much larger clonotype is one base removed from it; base qualities were not supplied. The library was built by means of the immunoSEQ multiplex PCR assay. Rearranged TCR beta chain sequences were amplified with the hsTCRB Kit following the manufacturer's protocol. Sequencing of TCRB libraries was carried out on an Illumina MiSeq. The study's processing was this. Demultiplexing, trimming and gene mapping were performed with the kit vendor's proprietary platform. The table was pulled from immuneACCESS by TCRdb, which kept in-frame rearrangements only. Such tables lose some clones; where checked, under half of the loss comes from unresolved V genes, and the rest has no known cause. That table supplies the V and J calls and clone size; D and trimming were determined from the DNA. Recorded for this sample are over 55,000 clones; around four fifths of them occurred a single time. The leading ten clones occupy 4% to 5.5% of the sample.

The CDR3 has 14 amino acids, counting the end cysteine and phenylalanine. Only CDR3 DNA is held: 42 bases, read in frame from base 1. CDR1 and CDR2 are read off the germline V gene (reference sequence) as LNHDA and SQIVND. The V end loses 5 bases and the J end loses 0 bases, and a stretch of 8 bases separates them. Taken with the paper, the label for time point translates to: baseline, week 1 (first vaccination visit). The sample's treatment or condition label, decoded: pre-vaccination baseline after standard-of-care therapy. The donors had newly diagnosed IDH1-mutant astrocytomas of WHO grade 3 or 4 that showed loss of nuclear ATRX. The samples were drawn from NOA16, a multicentre, single-arm, open-label phase I trial in Germany that tested a mutant IDH1 peptide vaccine in humans for the first time. Visit V03 blood draws served as the baseline sample for immunogenicity testing. The DNeasy Blood and Tissue Kit was used to extract genomic DNA from EDTA blood for TCRB sequencing.

This sample is part of a study of a mutant IDH1 vaccine in newly diagnosed glioma (dated by TCRdb to the early 2020s). The study in broad terms: Of the roughly 31 treated patients, approximately 60% were male and 37.5% were female, and the mean age was approximately 40 years. Prior to enrollment, standard therapy consisting of radiotherapy alone, temozolomide alone, or radiochemotherapy with temozolomide had been administered to patients, with the combination being received by most patients. Peripheral blood samples were drawn at six visits, namely V03 (baseline), V05, V07, V10, V12 and V13. Longitudinal TCRB deep sequencing was performed for around 23 treated patients wherever samples were available for exploratory analyses. What the authors observed across the whole study: Across multiple MHC alleles, vaccine-induced immune responses were seen in around 93% of patients. It was noted by the authors that analyses of patient blood samples could not be reproduced owing to sample limitations. Changes in the top peripheral T cell clonotypes picked up by TCRB sequencing did not appear to be linked to pseudoprogression. PBMC samples for TCRB deep sequencing were selected based on availability.

The sequence came from a young woman with glioma. Some clones in this sample may be carry-over from other donors' samples. In this chain, TRBV19 is recombined with TRBJ1-3; a tentative D call is TRBD1 (5 bases match). Sequencing used peripheral blood mononuclear cells (PBMCs), obtained from a glioma patient treated with radiotherapy, temozolomide or both. In nucleotides, the sequence is TGTGCCAGTAGTTCAGGGTCCTCTGGAAACACCATATATTTT. Its amino acids are CASSSGSSGNTIYF.